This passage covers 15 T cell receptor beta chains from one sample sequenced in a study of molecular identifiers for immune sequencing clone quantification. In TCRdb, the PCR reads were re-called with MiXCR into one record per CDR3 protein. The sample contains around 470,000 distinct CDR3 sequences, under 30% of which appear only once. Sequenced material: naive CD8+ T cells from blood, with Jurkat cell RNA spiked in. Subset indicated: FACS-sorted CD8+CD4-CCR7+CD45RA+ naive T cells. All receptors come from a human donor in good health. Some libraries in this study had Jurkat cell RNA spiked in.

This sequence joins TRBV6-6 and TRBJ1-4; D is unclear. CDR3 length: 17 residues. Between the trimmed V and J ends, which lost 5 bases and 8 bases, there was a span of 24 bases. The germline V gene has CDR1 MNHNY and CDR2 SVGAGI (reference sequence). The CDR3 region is CASSPGPFQTSGEKLFF. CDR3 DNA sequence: TGTGCCAGCAGTCCCGGTCCCTTTCAAACCTCGGGGGAAAAACTGTTTTTT.

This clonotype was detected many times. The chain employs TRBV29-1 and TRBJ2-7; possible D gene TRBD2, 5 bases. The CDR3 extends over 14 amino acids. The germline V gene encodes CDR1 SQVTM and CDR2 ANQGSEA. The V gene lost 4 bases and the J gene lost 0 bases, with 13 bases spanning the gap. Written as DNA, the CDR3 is TGCAGCGTTGTATGGTCCGGGATCTCCTACGAGCAGTACTTC. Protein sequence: CSVVWSGISYEQYF.

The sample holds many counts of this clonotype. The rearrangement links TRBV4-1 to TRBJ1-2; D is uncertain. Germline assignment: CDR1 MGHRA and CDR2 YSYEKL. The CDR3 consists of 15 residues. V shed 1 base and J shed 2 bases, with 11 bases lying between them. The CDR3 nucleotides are TGCGCCAGCAGCCAAGGAGTTAAAGGGAACTATGGCTACACCTTC. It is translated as CASSQGVKGNYGYTF.

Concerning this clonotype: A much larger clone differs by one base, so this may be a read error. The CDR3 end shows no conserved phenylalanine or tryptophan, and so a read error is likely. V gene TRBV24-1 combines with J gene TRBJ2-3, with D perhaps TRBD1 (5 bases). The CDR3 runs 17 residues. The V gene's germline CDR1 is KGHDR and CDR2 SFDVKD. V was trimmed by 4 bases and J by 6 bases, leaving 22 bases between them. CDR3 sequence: CATSEQAPRPTHDTQYL. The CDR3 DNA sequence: TGTGCCACCAGTGAACAGGCCCCCCGGCCCACACATGATACGCAGTATCTT.

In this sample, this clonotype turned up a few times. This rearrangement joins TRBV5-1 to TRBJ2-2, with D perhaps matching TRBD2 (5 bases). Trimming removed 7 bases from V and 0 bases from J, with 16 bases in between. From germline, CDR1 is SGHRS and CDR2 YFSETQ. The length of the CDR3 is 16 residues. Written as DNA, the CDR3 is TGCGCCAGCCACCGATCCGGGAACGCGAACACCGGGGAGCTGTTTTTT. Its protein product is CASHRSGNANTGELFF.

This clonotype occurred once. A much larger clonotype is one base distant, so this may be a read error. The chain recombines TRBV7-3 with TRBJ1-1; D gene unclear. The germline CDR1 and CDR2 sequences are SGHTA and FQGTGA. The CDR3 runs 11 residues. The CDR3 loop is CASSSITETFF. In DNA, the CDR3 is TGTGCCAGCAGCTCAATTACTGAAACTTTCTTT.

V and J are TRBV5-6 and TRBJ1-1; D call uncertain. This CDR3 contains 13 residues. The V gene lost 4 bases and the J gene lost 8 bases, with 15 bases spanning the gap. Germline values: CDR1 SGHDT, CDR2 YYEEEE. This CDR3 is CASSRPYRPEAFF. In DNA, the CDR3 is TGTGCCAGCAGCCGCCCTTATAGACCCGAAGCTTTCTTT.

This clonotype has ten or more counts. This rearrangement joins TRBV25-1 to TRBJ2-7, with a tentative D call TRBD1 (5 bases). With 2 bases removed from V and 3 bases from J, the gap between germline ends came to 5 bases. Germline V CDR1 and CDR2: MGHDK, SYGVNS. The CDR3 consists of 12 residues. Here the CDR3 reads CASSEQGYEQYF. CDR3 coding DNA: TGTGCCAGCAGTGAACAGGGCTACGAGCAGTACTTC.

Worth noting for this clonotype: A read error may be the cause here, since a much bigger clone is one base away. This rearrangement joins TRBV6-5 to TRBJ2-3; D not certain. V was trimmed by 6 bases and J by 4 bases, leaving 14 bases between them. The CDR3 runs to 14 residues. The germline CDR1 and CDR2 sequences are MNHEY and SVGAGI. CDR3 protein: CASRKKVRADTQYF. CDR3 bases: TGTGCCAGCAGAAAGAAAGTAAGGGCAGATACGCAGTATTTT.

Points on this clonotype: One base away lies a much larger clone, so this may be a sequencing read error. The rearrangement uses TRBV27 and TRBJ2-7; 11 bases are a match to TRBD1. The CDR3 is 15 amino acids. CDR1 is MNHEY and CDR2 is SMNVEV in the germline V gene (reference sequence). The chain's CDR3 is CASSLGQGGTYAQYF. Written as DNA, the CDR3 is TGTGCCAGCAGCCTGGGACAGGGGGGTACCTACGCGCAGTACTTC.

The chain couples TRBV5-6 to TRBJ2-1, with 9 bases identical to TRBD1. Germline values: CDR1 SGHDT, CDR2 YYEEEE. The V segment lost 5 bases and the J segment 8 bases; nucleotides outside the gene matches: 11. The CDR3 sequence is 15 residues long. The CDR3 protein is CASRAGQGFLDEQFF. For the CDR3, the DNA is TGTGCCAGCAGGGCAGGACAGGGGTTTTTAGATGAGCAGTTCTTC.

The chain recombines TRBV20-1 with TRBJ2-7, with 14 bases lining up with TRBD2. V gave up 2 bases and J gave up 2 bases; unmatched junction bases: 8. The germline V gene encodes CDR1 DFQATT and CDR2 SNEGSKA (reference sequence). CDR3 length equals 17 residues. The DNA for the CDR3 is TGCAGTGCTAGATCGGGACTAGCGGGAGTTTTTGCCTACGAGCAGTACTTC. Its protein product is CSARSGLAGVFAYEQYF.

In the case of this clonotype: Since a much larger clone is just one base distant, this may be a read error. CDR3: CSVEVGQGANETLFF. The CDR3 coding sequence is TGCAGCGTTGAGGTTGGCCAGGGGGCTAATGAAACACTGTTTTTT. The genes are TRBV29-1 and TRBJ1-4; 8 bases line up with TRBD1. Germline V gene data show CDR1 as SQVTM and CDR2 as ANQGSEA. The CDR3 sequence is 15 residues long.

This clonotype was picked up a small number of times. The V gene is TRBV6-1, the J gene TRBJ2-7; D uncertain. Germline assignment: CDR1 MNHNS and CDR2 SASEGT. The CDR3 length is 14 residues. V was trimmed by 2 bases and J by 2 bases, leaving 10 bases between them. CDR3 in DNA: TGTGCCAGCAGTGAAATCGACGGCCCCTACGAGCAGTACTTC. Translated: CASSEIDGPYEQYF.

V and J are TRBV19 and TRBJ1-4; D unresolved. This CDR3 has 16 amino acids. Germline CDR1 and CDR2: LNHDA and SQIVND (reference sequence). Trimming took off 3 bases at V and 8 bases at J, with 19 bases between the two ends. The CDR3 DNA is TGTGCCAGTAGTATGGTGAGAGACACCTCTTCGGAAAAACTGTTTTTT. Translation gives CASSMVRDTSSEKLFF.